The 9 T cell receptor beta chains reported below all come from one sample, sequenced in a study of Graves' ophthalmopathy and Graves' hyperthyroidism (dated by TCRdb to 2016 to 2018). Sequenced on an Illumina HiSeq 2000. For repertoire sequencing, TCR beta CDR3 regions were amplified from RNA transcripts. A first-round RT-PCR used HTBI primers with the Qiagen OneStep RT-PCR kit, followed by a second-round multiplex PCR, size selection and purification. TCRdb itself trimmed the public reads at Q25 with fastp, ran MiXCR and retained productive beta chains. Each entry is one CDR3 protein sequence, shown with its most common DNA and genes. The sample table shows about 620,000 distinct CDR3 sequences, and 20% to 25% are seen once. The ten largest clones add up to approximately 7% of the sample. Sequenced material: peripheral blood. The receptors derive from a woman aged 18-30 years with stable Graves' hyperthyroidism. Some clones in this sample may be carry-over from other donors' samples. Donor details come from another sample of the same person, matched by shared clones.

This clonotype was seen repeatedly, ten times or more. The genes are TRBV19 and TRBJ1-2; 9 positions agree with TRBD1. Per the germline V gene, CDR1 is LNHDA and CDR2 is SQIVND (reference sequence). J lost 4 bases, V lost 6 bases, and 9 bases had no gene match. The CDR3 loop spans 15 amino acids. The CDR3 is CASSPRTGASYGYTF. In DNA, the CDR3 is TGTGCCAGTAGCCCTAGGACAGGGGCATCCTATGGCTACACCTTC.

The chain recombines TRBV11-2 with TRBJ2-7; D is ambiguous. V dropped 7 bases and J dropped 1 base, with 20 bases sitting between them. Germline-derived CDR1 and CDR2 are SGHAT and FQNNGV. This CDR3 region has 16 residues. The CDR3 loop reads CASTPSYWAESYEQYF. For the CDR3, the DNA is TGTGCCAGCACCCCAAGCTATTGGGCCGAATCCTACGAGCAGTACTTC.

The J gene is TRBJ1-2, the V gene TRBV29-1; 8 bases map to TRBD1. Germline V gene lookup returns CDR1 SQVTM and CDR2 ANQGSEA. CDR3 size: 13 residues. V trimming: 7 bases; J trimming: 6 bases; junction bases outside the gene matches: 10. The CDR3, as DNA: TGCAGCGCCTTCCCGGGGACAGGTGATGGCTACACCTTC. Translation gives CSAFPGTGDGYTF.

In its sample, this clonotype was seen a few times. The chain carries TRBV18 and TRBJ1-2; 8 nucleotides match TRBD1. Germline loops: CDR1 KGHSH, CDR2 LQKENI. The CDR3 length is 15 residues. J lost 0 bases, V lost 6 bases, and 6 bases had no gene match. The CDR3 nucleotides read TGTGCCAGCTCCTACGGACAGGGAACTAACTATGGCTACACCTTC. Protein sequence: CASSYGQGTNYGYTF.

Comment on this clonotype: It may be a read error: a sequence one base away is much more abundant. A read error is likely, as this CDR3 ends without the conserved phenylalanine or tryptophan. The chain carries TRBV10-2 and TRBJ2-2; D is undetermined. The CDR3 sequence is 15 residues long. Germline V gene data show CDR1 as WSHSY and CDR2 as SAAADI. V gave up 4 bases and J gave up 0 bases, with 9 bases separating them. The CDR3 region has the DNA TGCGCCAGCAGTGGTACCAACCCGAACACCGGGGAGCTGTTTGTT. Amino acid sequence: CASSGTNPNTGELFV.

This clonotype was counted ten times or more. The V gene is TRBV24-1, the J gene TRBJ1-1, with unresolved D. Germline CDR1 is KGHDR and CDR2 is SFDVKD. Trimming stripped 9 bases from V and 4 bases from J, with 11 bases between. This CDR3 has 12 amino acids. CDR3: CATLKTITEAFF. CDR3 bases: TGTGCCACCCTCAAGACAATCACTGAAGCTTTCTTT.

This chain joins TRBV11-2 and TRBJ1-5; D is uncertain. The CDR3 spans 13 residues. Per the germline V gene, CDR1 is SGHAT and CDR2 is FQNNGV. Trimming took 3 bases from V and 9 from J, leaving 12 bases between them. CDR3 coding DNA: TGTGCCAGCAGCTTCGAGGCCGGTGGGCCCCAGCATTTT. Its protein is CASSFEAGGPQHF. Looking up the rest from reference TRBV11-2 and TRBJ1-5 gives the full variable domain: EAGVAQSPRYKIIEKRQSVAFWCNPISGHATLYWYQQILGQGPKLLIQFQNNGVVDDSQLPKDRFSAERLKGVDSTLKIQPAKLEDSAVYLCASSFEAGGPQHFGDGTRLSIL.

The CDR3 region is CASSYEDRAQPQHF. The CDR3 nucleotides are TGTGCCAGCAGTTACGAGGACAGGGCGCAGCCCCAGCATTTT. J is TRBJ1-5 and V is TRBV6-5; 8 bases are a match to TRBD1. There are 14 residues in the CDR3. Germline CDR1 reads MNHEY; CDR2 reads SVGAGI. V shed 2 bases, J shed 7 bases, and the junction held 4 bases outside the gene matches.

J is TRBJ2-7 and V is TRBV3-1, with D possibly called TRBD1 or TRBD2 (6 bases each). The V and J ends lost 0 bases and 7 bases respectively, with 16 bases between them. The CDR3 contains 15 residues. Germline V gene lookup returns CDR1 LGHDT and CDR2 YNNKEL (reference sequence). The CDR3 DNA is TGTGCCAGCAGCCAAGAGGGGGTCGAAGGGGGGGAGCAGTACTTC. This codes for CASSQEGVEGGEQYF.